This entry lists 21 T cell receptor beta chains sequenced from one sample in a study of blood T cell repertoires in COVID-19. Sequencing was performed with immunoSEQ multiplex PCR; in TCRdb, only in-frame clones are kept and a portion is missing. The profile shows about 99,000 clones, roughly 79% of them singletons. Source material: peripheral blood. Receptor source: a man at least 80 years old with COVID-19, enrolled during active disease.

The chain employs TRBV4-1 and TRBJ2-1; 14 nucleotides align to TRBD2. Losses at the gene ends were 3 bases for V and 5 bases for J; bases not matched to a gene: 6. The CDR3 runs to 17 residues. Germline lookup yields CDR1 MGHRA and CDR2 YSYEKL. The CDR3 is CASSQGLAGVLDNEQFF. In DNA form, the CDR3 reads TGCGCCAGCAGCCAGGGACTAGCGGGAGTTTTAGACAATGAGCAGTTCTTC.

The gene calls are TRBV2 and TRBJ1-6; D unresolved. Trimming took off 4 bases at V and 6 bases at J, with 13 bases between the two ends. CDR1 is SNHLY, CDR2 FYNNEI, per germline. The CDR3 is made up of 15 amino acids. This CDR3 reads CASSGRRVSNSPLHF. The CDR3 bases are TGTGCCAGCAGTGGGAGGAGGGTCTCTAATTCACCCCTCCACTTT.

The genes are TRBV2 and TRBJ2-1; 11 nucleotides match TRBD1. The CDR3 loop spans 13 amino acids. V trimming: 11 bases; J trimming: 4 bases; junction bases outside the gene matches: 4. CDR1 is SNHLY and CDR2 is FYNNEI in the germline V gene. The CDR3 DNA reads as TGTGCCGGGGGACAGGGGGTTTACAATGAGCAGTTCTTC. It codes for CAGGQGVYNEQFF.

The CDR3: CASSRGRADSPLHF. CDR3 sequence (DNA): TGTGCCAGCAGCCGAGGGAGGGCGGATTCACCCCTCCACTTT. This chain joins TRBV2 and TRBJ1-6; no clear D gene. The V gene's germline CDR1 is SNHLY and CDR2 FYNNEI. The V and J ends lost 6 bases and 8 bases respectively, with 14 bases between them. This CDR3 has 14 amino acids.

The chain couples TRBV10-2 to TRBJ1-2; D gene unclear. Germline V gene sequence: CDR1 WSHSY, CDR2 SAAADI. V was clipped by 4 bases and J by 2 bases, with 11 bases between them. The CDR3 consists of 14 residues. CDR3: CASSGWASNYGYTF. As DNA, the CDR3 is TGCGCCAGCAGTGGTTGGGCCTCGAACTATGGCTACACCTTC.

This clone came up a few times. The chain has TRBV14 and TRBJ1-2; 9 bases agree with TRBD1. There are 15 residues in the CDR3. Germline CDR1 reads SGHDN; CDR2 reads FVKESK. Unmatched junction bases numbered 8, after V lost 5 bases and J lost 4 bases. The DNA for the CDR3 is TGTGCCAGCAGCGAAACAGGGGGCTCCCTCTATGGCTACACCTTC. Translation gives CASSETGGSLYGYTF.

The chain employs TRBV4-2 and TRBJ1-1, with 8 bases aligning to TRBD1. Trimming cost V 1 base and J 6 bases; bases outside gene matches: 4. This CDR3 comprises 14 residues. Germline CDR1 and CDR2: LGHNA and YNFKEQ. CDR3 loop: CASSQAQGEPEAFF. CDR3 bases: TGTGCCAGCAGCCAAGCACAGGGGGAACCTGAAGCTTTCTTT.

The V gene is TRBV13, the J gene TRBJ2-5; 12 bases line up with TRBD1. V was pared by 4 bases and J by 4 bases, with 4 bases of the junction left unmatched. Germline values: CDR1 PRHDT, CDR2 FYEKMQ (reference sequence). The CDR3 covers 15 residues. CDR3 sequence reads: CASSSGTGGGETQYF. Written as DNA, the CDR3 is TGTGCCAGCAGCTCCGGGACAGGGGGCGGAGAGACCCAGTACTTC.

The CDR3 sequence: CASSLSGTSGKRRMYEQYF. CDR3 nucleotide sequence: TGCGCCAGCAGCTTATCCGGGACTAGCGGGAAGAGGAGGATGTACGAGCAGTACTTC. The chain has TRBV10-2 and TRBJ2-7, with 13 bases identical to TRBD2. Looked up from germline, CDR1 is WSHSY and CDR2 is SAAADI. CDR3 length: 19 amino acids. The trim removed 6 bases at V and 4 bases at J, leaving 18 bases unmatched.

The chain joins TRBV5-5 to TRBJ1-5, with 10 bases aligning to TRBD1. V lost 4 bases, J lost 4 bases, and 11 bases stayed unmatched. CDR1 is SGHKS, CDR2 YYEKEE, per germline (reference sequence). There are 17 residues in the CDR3. CDR3 in amino acids: CASSLREGQGINQPQHF. CDR3 in DNA: TGTGCCAGCAGCCTCCGGGAGGGACAGGGGATAAATCAGCCCCAGCATTTT.

This clone was seen more than once but under ten times. This chain uses TRBV4-1 with TRBJ2-7; 8 nucleotides agree with TRBD1. The V gene's germline CDR1 is MGHRA and CDR2 YSYEKL. The CDR3 runs to 18 residues. The V gene end was trimmed by 0 bases and the J gene end by 2 bases; junction bases not matched to a gene: 12. The CDR3 spells CASSQDRGQVGYPYEQYF. DNA for the CDR3: TGCGCCAGCAGCCAAGACCGGGGACAGGTAGGGTACCCCTACGAGCAGTACTTC.

V gene TRBV28 combines with J gene TRBJ1-1; 7 nucleotides align to TRBD1. Losses at the gene ends were 5 bases for V and 5 bases for J; bases not matched to a gene: 8. In germline, CDR1 is MDHEN, CDR2 SYDVKM. There are 14 residues in the CDR3. Written as DNA, the CDR3 is TGTGCCAGCAGTACAGGGGTTCAGGGGACTGAAGCTTTCTTT. This encodes CASSTGVQGTEAFF.

CDR3 bases: TGTGCCAGTCAGTCAGGGGGCTCGGGCAATCAGCCCCAGCATTTT. Encoded protein: CASQSGGSGNQPQHF. The chain carries TRBV19 and TRBJ1-5; 8 bases line up with TRBD1. This CDR3 is built from 15 residues. CDR1 LNHDA and CDR2 SQIVND come from the germline V gene (reference sequence). The junction had 8 bases not matched to a gene; V was cut back by 8 bases and J by 2 bases.

The chain recombines TRBV6-5 with TRBJ1-1, with D maybe TRBD1 (5 bases). From germline, CDR1 is MNHEY and CDR2 SVGAGI. CDR3 length: 14 amino acids. V shed 6 bases and J shed 6 bases, with 17 bases lying between them. The CDR3 DNA sequence: TGTGCCAGCAGGCGAGGAGGAGGGACCGCTGAAGCTTTCTTT. Its translation is CASRRGGGTAEAFF.

V and J are TRBV25-1 and TRBJ2-7; 7 positions match TRBD1. V trimming: 4 bases; J trimming: 2 bases; junction bases outside the gene matches: 5. Germline-derived CDR1 and CDR2 are MGHDK and SYGVNS. This CDR3 is 14 amino acids long. CDR3 bases: TGTGCCAGCAGTGGACCGACAGGGCCCTACGAGCAGTACTTC. As protein: CASSGPTGPYEQYF.

V gene TRBV2 combines with J gene TRBJ1-5, with D tentatively TRBD1 (5 bases). The CDR3 is 14 amino acids. V was trimmed by 8 bases and J by 3 bases, leaving 14 bases between them. The germline V gene has CDR1 SNHLY and CDR2 FYNNEI. The CDR3 protein is CASQKGYLNQPQHF. DNA for the CDR3: TGTGCCAGCCAAAAGGGGTATCTCAATCAGCCCCAGCATTTT.

The chain recombines TRBV25-1 with TRBJ1-6; D uncertain. The V gene lost 5 bases and the J gene lost 7 bases, with 9 bases spanning the gap. CDR3 length equals 13 residues. CDR1 and CDR2 (germline): MGHDK, SYGVNS. The CDR3 DNA is TGTGCCAGCAGTCGAGGGTTCAATTCACCCCTCCACTTT. It is translated as CASSRGFNSPLHF.

The genes are TRBV27 and TRBJ1-4; tentatively, D is TRBD1 (6 bases). CDR1 and CDR2 (germline): MNHEY, SMNVEV (reference sequence). The CDR3 extends over 14 amino acids. Trimming took 6 bases from V and 3 from J, leaving 11 bases between them. CDR3 residues: CASRKQGSNEKLFF. The CDR3 DNA is TGTGCCAGCAGGAAGCAGGGGTCTAATGAAAAACTGTTTTTT.

The genes are TRBV12-3 or TRBV12-4 and TRBJ1-2, with D perhaps matching TRBD1 (6 bases). V was clipped by 1 base and J by 8 bases, with 11 bases between them. There are 13 residues in the CDR3. CDR3 residues: CASSLVTGIGYTF. In DNA, the CDR3 is TGTGCCAGCAGTTTAGTTACAGGGATCGGCTACACCTTC.

This clone was seen a few times. The V call is TRBV23-1, the J call TRBJ1-5; TRBD1 is a possible D gene (5 bases). TRBV23-1 is designated an ORF whose function remains uncertain. This CDR3 spans 16 amino acids. Trimming pared 2 bases from V and 2 bases from J, leaving 13 bases between. CDR3 nucleotides: TGCGCCAGCAGTCAACCCCCGGGGGGGGGCAATCAGCCCCAGCATTTT. This translates into CASSQPPGGGNQPQHF.

The chain employs TRBV6-6 and TRBJ1-2; D perhaps matches TRBD1 (6 bases). The CDR3 sequence is 13 residues long. Trimming took off 7 bases at V and 8 bases at J, with 17 bases between the two ends. CDR1 is MNHNY, CDR2 SVGAGI, per germline (reference sequence). The CDR3 DNA sequence: TGTGCCAGCACCCCGGACCCGGGGGGCGGCTACACCTTC. The encoded protein is CASTPDPGGGYTF.